This T cell receptor beta chain is drawn from a study of tumor-infiltrating lymphocytes in primary liver carcinoma. On this clonotype itself: Its antigen is unidentified.

Unsorted whole blood served as the source of blood RNA, and germline DNA was extracted as well. Study conclusions and caveats: The overlap of tumor-adjacent and tumor-blood pairs was smaller than that of tumor region pairs. Samples, which were bulk and unsorted, did not allow CD4+ and CD8+ repertoires to be compared.

Production of TCR beta cDNA used around 0.45 ug total RNA together with a constant-region primer. The TCR beta library was amplified through three nested multiplex PCR rounds in a modified ARM-PCR procedure. TCRdb reanalysed the multiplex PCR reads using MiXCR and keeps one entry per CDR3 protein. The sample records approximately 330,000 distinct CDR3 sequences, 65% being singletons. The TCR comes from a man aged 40-49 years with primary liver carcinoma and hepatitis B virus infection. The sequenced material came from peripheral blood.

The CDR3 DNA reads TGTGCCAGCAGCCCAGGGAGTTGCGGTTACAATGAGCAGTTCTTC. This gives the protein CASSPGSCGYNEQFF. This chain uses TRBV11-2 with TRBJ2-1; TRBD1 or TRBD2 may be the D gene (5 bases each). Trimming left V 5 bases short and J 4 bases short, with 15 bases between. The CDR3 runs 15 residues. The germline gives CDR1 SGHAT, CDR2 FQNNGV.